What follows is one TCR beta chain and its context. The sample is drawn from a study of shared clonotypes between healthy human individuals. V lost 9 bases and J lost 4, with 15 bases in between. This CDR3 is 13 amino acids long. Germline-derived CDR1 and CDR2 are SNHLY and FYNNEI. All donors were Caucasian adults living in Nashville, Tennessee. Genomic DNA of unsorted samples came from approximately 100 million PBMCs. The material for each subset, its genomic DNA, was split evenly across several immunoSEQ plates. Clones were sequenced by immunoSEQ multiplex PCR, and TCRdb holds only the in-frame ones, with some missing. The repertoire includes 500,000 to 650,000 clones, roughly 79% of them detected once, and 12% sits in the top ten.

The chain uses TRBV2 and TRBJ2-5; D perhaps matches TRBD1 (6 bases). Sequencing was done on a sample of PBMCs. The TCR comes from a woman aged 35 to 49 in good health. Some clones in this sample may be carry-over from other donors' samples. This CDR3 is CASVGPGAETQYF. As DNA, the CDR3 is TGTGCCAGTGTAGGTCCAGGGGCAGAGACCCAGTACTTC. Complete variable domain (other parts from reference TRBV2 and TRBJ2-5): EPEVTQTPSHQVTQMGQEVILRCVPISNHLYFYWYRQILGQKVEFLVSFYNNEISEKSEIFDDQFSVERPDGSNFTLKIRSTKLEDSAMYFCASVGPGAETQYFGPGTRLLVL.